A single sample is the source of the 30 T cell receptor beta chains below, sequenced in a study of blood T cell repertoires in COVID-19. Profiled with immunoSEQ multiplex PCR; TCRdb holds only in-frame clones, not every one. The sample consists of approximately 100,000 clones, about 88% of them appearing once. The sequenced sample was peripheral blood. Source of these receptors: a human donor in a cohort sampled during active COVID-19.

The V call is TRBV7-4, the J call TRBJ1-5; the D gene is possibly TRBD1 (5 bases). Trimming stripped 3 bases from V and 5 bases from J, with 20 bases between. The V gene's germline CDR1 is SGHVT and CDR2 SQSDAQ. The CDR3 spans 17 residues. Here the CDR3 reads CASSLEGQGKQDQPQHF. In DNA, the CDR3 is TGTGCCAGCAGCTTGGAGGGGCAGGGAAAACAGGATCAGCCCCAGCATTTT.

The V call is TRBV3-1 (or the pseudogene TRBV3-2), the J call TRBJ1-2; 8 bases line up with TRBD1. V trimming: 5 bases; J trimming: 6 bases; junction bases outside the gene matches: 11. Germline V gene sequence: CDR1 LGHDT, CDR2 YNNKEL (reference sequence). The CDR3 has 15 residues. CDR3 loop: CASSGTGGRLDGYTF. DNA of the CDR3: TGTGCCAGCAGCGGTACAGGGGGGCGGTTGGATGGCTACACCTTC.

This clone came up a few times. The chain employs TRBV13 and TRBJ1-5; 7 bases align to TRBD1. Germline V gives CDR1 PRHDT, CDR2 FYEKMQ (reference sequence). J lost 5 bases, V lost 4 bases, and 5 bases had no gene match. The CDR3 extends over 14 amino acids. The CDR3 here is CASSSGQSDQPQHF. The CDR3 nucleotides are TGTGCCAGCAGCTCGGGACAGTCCGATCAGCCCCAGCATTTT.

The chain joins TRBV5-1 to TRBJ2-3; 11 bases fit TRBD2. The ends lost 4 bases at V and 2 bases at J; junction bases unmatched: 3. This CDR3 spans 15 amino acids. Per the germline V gene, CDR1 is SGHRS and CDR2 is YFSETQ. CDR3 in amino acids: CASSLLAGDTDTQYF. The DNA for the CDR3 is TGCGCCAGCAGCCTACTAGCGGGAGACACAGATACGCAGTATTTT.

The chain is built from TRBV3-1 (or the pseudogene TRBV3-2) and TRBJ1-6; no clear D. The V end was cut by 0 bases, the J end by 7 bases, with 13 bases between. The CDR3 contains 16 residues. From germline, CDR1 is LGHDT and CDR2 YNNKEL (reference sequence). The CDR3 nucleotides are TGTGCCAGCAGCCAAGATCTTCTTCAGGTGAATTCACCCCTCCACTTT. It translates to CASSQDLLQVNSPLHF.

The chain carries TRBV15 and TRBJ2-1; tentative D call: TRBD2 (5 bases). Germline CDR1 reads LNHNV; CDR2 reads YYDKDF (reference sequence). CDR3 size: 14 residues. Trimming cost V 2 bases and J 6 bases, with 11 bases left between them. CDR3 bases: TGTGCCACCAGCAGACCCCGGGGTGGCAATGAGCAGTTCTTC. Translation: CATSRPRGGNEQFF.

This sequence joins TRBV25-1 and TRBJ1-3, with unresolved D. The V gene lost 3 bases and the J gene lost 0 bases, with 9 bases spanning the gap. There are 15 residues in the CDR3. Germline V gene lookup returns CDR1 MGHDK and CDR2 SYGVNS. CDR3 sequence: CASSDTGISGNTIYF. CDR3 nucleotide sequence: TGTGCCAGCAGTGACACGGGTATCTCTGGAAACACCATATATTTT.

The J gene is TRBJ2-2, the V gene TRBV4-1, with 9 bases lining up with TRBD1. The CDR3 extends over 16 amino acids. CDR1 and CDR2 from the germline V gene are MGHRA and YSYEKL. The V and J ends lost 0 bases and 6 bases, in that order; junction bases with no gene match: 5. CDR3 residues: CASSQERQGVSGELFF. CDR3 bases: TGCGCCAGCAGCCAAGAGCGACAGGGGGTATCCGGGGAGCTGTTTTTT.

This chain connects TRBV7-2 to TRBJ2-1; 9 nucleotides agree with TRBD1. This CDR3 has 13 residues. The trim removed 5 bases at V and 15 bases at J, leaving 11 bases unmatched. Per the germline V gene, CDR1 is SGHTA and CDR2 is FQGNSA. CDR3 bases: TGTGCCAGCAGCGTCACACCCGGGACAGGGTTGTTCTTC. It is translated as CASSVTPGTGLFF.

In this sample, this clone turned up once. The J gene is TRBJ2-5, the V gene TRBV7-2; 11 bases fit TRBD2. The V gene's germline CDR1 is SGHTA and CDR2 FQGNSA. The V and J ends lost 2 bases and 4 bases, in that order; junction bases with no gene match: 6. CDR3 length: 16 residues. This CDR3 reads CASSLSYSGGAETQYF. In DNA form, the CDR3 reads TGTGCCAGCAGCTTATCCTATAGCGGGGGGGCAGAGACCCAGTACTTC.

The chain joins TRBV5-1 to TRBJ2-2; 10 positions match TRBD2. CDR3 length equals 15 residues. Trimming at V came to 2 bases and at J to 3 bases, leaving 1 base not matched to a gene. Per the germline V gene, CDR1 is SGHRS and CDR2 is YFSETQ. CDR3 sequence: CASSFLAGDTGELFF. The CDR3 DNA sequence: TGCGCCAGCAGCTTTCTAGCGGGGGACACCGGGGAGCTGTTTTTT.

CDR3: CASSPPTGYDTGELFF. The CDR3 nucleotides are TGTGCCAGCAGTCCCCCGACAGGGTATGACACCGGGGAGCTGTTTTTT. This rearrangement joins TRBV27 to TRBJ2-2; 7 positions match TRBD1. Germline CDR1 is MNHEY and CDR2 is SMNVEV (reference sequence). The CDR3 sequence is 16 residues long. V lost 5 bases, J lost 3 bases, and 9 bases stayed unmatched.

The CDR3: CASSYSQVNTEAFF. The CDR3 DNA sequence: TGTGCCAGCAGTTACTCGCAGGTTAACACTGAAGCTTTCTTT. The chain combines TRBV6-6 with TRBJ1-1; D is uncertain. Germline V gives CDR1 MNHNY, CDR2 SVGAGI (reference sequence). The CDR3 sequence is 14 residues long. Trimming left V 0 bases short and J 2 bases short, with 7 bases between.

This rearrangement joins TRBV27 to TRBJ2-7, with 13 bases lining up with TRBD2. The length of the CDR3 is 17 residues. CDR1 MNHEY and CDR2 SMNVEV come from the germline V gene (reference sequence). V lost 5 bases, J lost 4 bases, and 11 bases stayed unmatched. The CDR3: CASSPLYSTSGRYEQYF. The CDR3 coding sequence is TGTGCCAGCAGTCCGCTATATTCGACTAGCGGGAGGTACGAGCAGTACTTC.

The chain joins TRBV9 to TRBJ1-4; TRBD1 might be the D (5 bases). V was shortened by 4 bases and J by 6 bases, with 16 bases between the two germline ends. This CDR3 is 15 amino acids long. CDR1 and CDR2 (germline): SGDLS, YYNGEE. In nucleotides, the CDR3 is TGTGCCAGCAGCTTCACGCAGGGAAGAGATGAAAAACTGTTTTTT. This translates into CASSFTQGRDEKLFF.

The CDR3 loop is CSASNVVTGNQPQHF. In DNA, the CDR3 is TGCAGTGCTAGTAACGTAGTGACGGGAAATCAGCCCCAGCATTTT. V usage is TRBV20-1 and J usage is TRBJ1-5; D is ambiguous. Germline V gives CDR1 DFQATT, CDR2 SNEGSKA (reference sequence). The CDR3 runs 15 residues. Trimming removed 3 bases at V and 4 bases at J, with 16 bases between.

V gene TRBV30 combines with J gene TRBJ2-7; D remains unclear. Trimming left V 1 base short and J 1 base short, with 11 bases between. Germline-derived CDR1 and CDR2 are GTSNPN and SVGIG (reference sequence). CDR3 length: 14 amino acids. The CDR3 region is CAWSETVDSYEQYF. The CDR3 DNA sequence: TGTGCCTGGAGTGAAACTGTCGATTCCTACGAGCAGTACTTC.

The chain has TRBV4-2 and TRBJ2-3; 7 bases match TRBD1. Looked up from germline, CDR1 is LGHNA and CDR2 is YNFKEQ. Trimming took 2 bases from V and 0 from J; bases not matched to a gene: 2. The CDR3 covers 15 residues. CDR3 residues: CASSQRGQSTDTQYF. CDR3 in DNA: TGTGCCAGCAGCCAAAGGGGACAGAGCACAGATACGCAGTATTTT.

The rearrangement uses TRBV28 and TRBJ1-5; 9 bases match TRBD1. This CDR3 has 17 amino acids. With 6 bases clipped from V and 6 bases from J, the junction kept 15 bases outside the gene matches. The germline V gene has CDR1 MDHEN and CDR2 SYDVKM. Written as DNA, the CDR3 is TGTGCCAGCAGGCCGGGACAGGGTAAGGTGTACGGTCAGCCCCAGCATTTT. It translates to CASRPGQGKVYGQPQHF.

The chain carries TRBV10-2 and TRBJ2-5, with 8 positions matching TRBD2. V trimming: 5 bases; J trimming: 5 bases; junction bases outside the gene matches: 7. The CDR3 covers 14 residues. Germline assignment: CDR1 WSHSY and CDR2 SAAADI. The CDR3: CASSHPGGGETQYF. CDR3 sequence (DNA): TGCGCCAGCAGTCACCCGGGAGGGGGGGAGACCCAGTACTTC.

The V gene is TRBV9, the J gene TRBJ2-2, with D perhaps TRBD2 (6 bases). V lost 4 bases and J lost 0, with 16 bases in between. Germline V gene lookup returns CDR1 SGDLS and CDR2 YYNGEE. The CDR3 has 17 amino acids. The CDR3 region is CASSQQTGVANTGELFF. CDR3 DNA sequence: TGTGCCAGCAGCCAGCAAACGGGAGTCGCGAACACCGGGGAGCTGTTTTTT.

The chain has TRBV2 and TRBJ2-7, with TRBD2 matching 14 bases. This CDR3 has 13 residues. Germline V lookup: CDR1 SNHLY, CDR2 FYNNEI. Trimming at V came to 9 bases and at J to 6 bases, leaving 4 bases not matched to a gene. As DNA, the CDR3 is TGTGCCAGTGGTGGGACTAGCGGGGGCGAGCAGTACTTC. It is translated as CASGGTSGGEQYF.

DNA for the CDR3: TGTGCCAGCAGTCCATCCCATGGGACTCGCTCCTACGAGCAGTACTTC. It translates to CASSPSHGTRSYEQYF. The rearrangement uses TRBV27 and TRBJ2-7; TRBD2 might be the D (6 bases). This CDR3 region has 16 residues. CDR1 and CDR2 (germline): MNHEY, SMNVEV (reference sequence). V was pared by 5 bases and J by 0 bases, with 17 bases between.

This clone was picked up one time. The rearrangement uses TRBV7-9 and TRBJ1-2; 9 nucleotides agree with TRBD1. In germline, CDR1 is SEHNR, CDR2 FQNEAQ (reference sequence). J lost 8 bases, V lost 1 base, and 11 bases had no gene match. The CDR3 contains 16 residues. The CDR3 coding sequence is TGTGCCAGCAGCTTAGATTTGGGACAGGGTTTGGGAGGCTACACCTTC. It yields the protein CASSLDLGQGLGGYTF. Supplemented by reference TRBV7-9 and TRBJ1-2, the full variable domain reads DTGVSQNPRHKITKRGQNVTFRCDPISEHNRLYWYRQTLGQGPEFLTYFQNEAQLEKSRLLSDRFSAERPKGSFSTLEIQRTEQGDSAMYLCASSLDLGQGLGGYTFGSGTRLTVV.

The chain links TRBV18 to TRBJ2-7, with a weak D call TRBD2 (6 bases). The CDR3 is 15 residues long. Germline assignment: CDR1 KGHSH and CDR2 LQKENI. The ends were cut back, 2 bases at V and 3 bases at J, with 14 bases in the middle. CDR3 in DNA: TGTGCCAGCTCACCAAACCAGGGACTTTACTACGAGCAGTACTTC. This translates into CASSPNQGLYYEQYF.

The chain is built from TRBV5-6 and TRBJ1-6; tentative D call: TRBD1 (6 bases). V dropped 0 bases and J dropped 2 bases, with 9 bases sitting between them. The CDR3 totals 16 residues. Per germline, CDR1 SGHDT and CDR2 YYEEEE. The CDR3 here is CASSLGPGAYNSPLHF. DNA of the CDR3: TGTGCCAGCAGCTTGGGGCCAGGGGCCTATAATTCACCCCTCCACTTT.

This chain links TRBV5-1 with TRBJ1-5; 8 bases are a match to TRBD1. This CDR3 is built from 13 residues. Germline CDR1 SGHRS, CDR2 YFSETQ. V lost 3 bases to trimming and J lost 7 bases; unmatched junction nucleotides: 3. The CDR3 DNA sequence: TGCGCCAGCAGCTCACAGGGGGGCCAGCCCCAGCATTTT. Translated, it gives CASSSQGGQPQHF.

The chain employs TRBV7-2 and TRBJ1-2, with 7 bases lining up with TRBD1. J was trimmed by 4 bases and V by 2 bases; bases with no gene match: 1. This CDR3 comprises 13 residues. Germline V gene lookup returns CDR1 SGHTA and CDR2 FQGNSA. CDR3 protein: CASSLRTGYGYTF. The CDR3 nucleotides are TGTGCCAGCAGCTTAAGGACAGGCTATGGCTACACCTTC.

This chain joins TRBV4-3 and TRBJ1-6; D gene unclear. The V end was cut by 0 bases, the J end by 11 bases, with 8 bases between. CDR1 is LGHNA, CDR2 YSLEER, per germline. The CDR3 is 13 residues long. CDR3 bases: TGCGCCAGCAGCCAAGATGCGGCTACACCCCTCCACTTT. Translating it yields CASSQDAATPLHF.

The chain joins TRBV28 to TRBJ2-7; 8 bases are shared with TRBD2. Losses at the gene ends were 4 bases for V and 2 bases for J; bases not matched to a gene: 7. From germline, CDR1 is MDHEN and CDR2 SYDVKM. This CDR3 contains 15 residues. CDR3 region: CASSSTSVRAYEQYF. CDR3 sequence (DNA): TGTGCCAGCAGTTCGACTAGCGTTAGGGCCTACGAGCAGTACTTC.